This TCR beta chain comes out of a study of cytomegalovirus exposure and HLA in healthy donors. The CDR3 is 15 residues long. Germline values: CDR1 ENHRY, CDR2 SYGVKD. Unmatched junction bases numbered 11, after V lost 6 bases and J lost 5 bases. With 60 Vbeta and 13 Jbeta primers, the PCR was carried out. Clones were read by immunoSEQ multiplex PCR, and TCRdb kept only the in-frame ones, dropping some. Here the sample table reports around 75,000 clones. The receptor's source is a man aged 35 to 55 in good health and CMV-seronegative. V usage is TRBV10-3 and J usage is TRBJ2-7; 9 bases line up with TRBD2. The specimen was PBMCs. The CDR3 DNA reads TGTGCCATCAGATCTGGGGCGGGAGGGACTGACGAGCAGTACTTC. It translates to CAIRSGAGGTDEQYF.